This is a list of T cell receptor beta chains from one sample in a study of chronic HIV infection and antiretroviral therapy. Via MiXCR, TCRdb re-called the 5' RACE reads, giving one row per CDR3 protein. The top ten clones hold approximately 3% of a sample with about 48,000 distinct CDR3 sequences, 15% to 20% of them seen once. The sequencing input was peripheral blood. Receptors were obtained from an adult who had HIV and had not received antiretroviral therapy, or was an uninfected healthy control (not recorded which). CDR3s include the opening cysteine and the closing phenylalanine or tryptophan. A D gene is named only where the DNA matches it firmly. Size is stated for part of the rows, as once, few or many counts, or as a class when the clone is expanded.

d_gene: .; j_gene: TRBJ2-1; v_gene: TRBV7-9; abundance: .; CDR3nt: TGTGCCAGCCAGGAGGATCCTGAGCAGTTCTTC; CDR3aa: CASQEDPEQFF
d_gene: TRBD2; j_gene: TRBJ2-1; v_gene: TRBV28; abundance: .; CDR3nt: TGTGCCAGCAGTTTACGACCACTAGCGGGAGCCAATGAGCAGTTCTTC; CDR3aa: CASSLRPLAGANEQFF
d_gene: .; j_gene: TRBJ2-5; v_gene: TRBV10-2; abundance: few; CDR3nt: TGCGCCAGCACGGAGGGGAGCAGGAGGGTAGAGACCCAGTACTTC; CDR3aa: CASTEGSRRVETQYF
d_gene: .; j_gene: TRBJ1-3; v_gene: TRBV29-1; abundance: few; CDR3nt: TGCAGCGGAGCCCTATTTGGAAACACCATATATTTT; CDR3aa: CSGALFGNTIYF
d_gene: .; j_gene: TRBJ2-1; v_gene: TRBV9; abundance: .; CDR3nt: TGTGCCAGCAGCGTAGCTACGGACAGCTATGAGCAGTTCTTC; CDR3aa: CASSVATDSYEQFF
d_gene: .; j_gene: TRBJ1-4; v_gene: TRBV28; abundance: .; CDR3nt: .; CDR3aa: CASRPLIRDSGRAENCFF
d_gene: .; j_gene: TRBJ2-2; v_gene: TRBV2; abundance: few; CDR3nt: TGTGCCAGCAGTGCTGACAGAAACACCGGGGAGCTGTTTTTT; CDR3aa: CASSADRNTGELFF
d_gene: TRBD2; j_gene: TRBJ2-5; v_gene: TRBV5-1; abundance: .; CDR3nt: TGCGCCAGCAGATTGACTAGCGGGGGAGAGACCCAGTACTTC; CDR3aa: CASRLTSGGETQYF
d_gene: .; j_gene: TRBJ2-1; v_gene: TRBV28; abundance: .; CDR3nt: TGTGCCAGCAGTCCCGGGCTTGGCGGTCGCTCCTACAATGAGCAGTTCTTC; CDR3aa: CASSPGLGGRSYNEQFF
d_gene: .; j_gene: TRBJ2-7; v_gene: TRBV10-3; abundance: few; CDR3nt: TGTGCCATCAGTGAGTCGTCTAGCGCGACCGAATACGAGCAGTACTTC; CDR3aa: CAISESSSATEYEQYF
d_gene: .; j_gene: TRBJ2-7; v_gene: TRBV28; abundance: .; CDR3nt: TGTGCCAGCAGTTTAGGGAGGCCCGTCTACGAGCAGTACTTC; CDR3aa: CASSLGRPVYEQYF
d_gene: TRBD1; j_gene: TRBJ1-2; v_gene: TRBV12-3/TRBV12-4; abundance: .; CDR3nt: TGTGCCAGCAGTACGACAGGGTCCTATGGCTACACCTTC; CDR3aa: CASSTTGSYGYTF
d_gene: .; j_gene: TRBJ1-3; v_gene: TRBV11-1; abundance: .; CDR3nt: TGTGCCAGCAGCTTCGTAACCTCTGGAAACACCATATATTTT; CDR3aa: CASSFVTSGNTIYF